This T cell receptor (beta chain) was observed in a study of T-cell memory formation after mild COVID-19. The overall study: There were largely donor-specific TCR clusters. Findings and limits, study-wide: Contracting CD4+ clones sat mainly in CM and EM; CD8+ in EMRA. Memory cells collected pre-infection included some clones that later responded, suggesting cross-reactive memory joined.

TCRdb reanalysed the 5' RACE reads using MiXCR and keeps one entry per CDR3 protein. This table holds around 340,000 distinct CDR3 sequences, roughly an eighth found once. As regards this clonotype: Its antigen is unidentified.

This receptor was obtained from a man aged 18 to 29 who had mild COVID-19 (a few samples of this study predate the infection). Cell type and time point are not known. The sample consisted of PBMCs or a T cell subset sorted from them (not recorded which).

CDR3 nucleotides: TGTGCCAGCAGTCCCTATTGGGCGGGGGAATCTACGCAGTATTTT. As protein: CASSPYWAGESTQYF. The V gene is TRBV14, the J gene TRBJ2-3; TRBD2 aligns across 7 bases. Germline CDR1 SGHDN, CDR2 FVKESK. There are 15 residues in the CDR3. V dropped 6 bases and J dropped 8; count of bases not matched to a gene: 14.